The T cell receptor (beta chain) described here comes from a study of T cell responses to AZD1222 COVID-19 vaccine. V lost 5 bases and J lost 6, with 11 bases in between. CDR1 is ENHRY, CDR2 SYGVKD, per germline. The CDR3 consists of 13 residues. Measured with immunoSEQ multiplex PCR; TCRdb has only the in-frame clones, and not every one. The table shows roughly 66,000 clones, with around four fifths occurring only once. This receptor was taken from an adult in good health. The sequences come from peripheral blood, collected on day 0 of AZD1222 vaccination. The chain employs TRBV10-3 and TRBJ2-1; D may be TRBD2 (5 bases). The CDR3 DNA reads as TGTGCCATCAGTAGCGCGGGTGGCAATGAGCAGTTCTTC. This encodes CAISSAGGNEQFF.